These 24 T cell receptor beta chains originate from one sample sequenced in a study of cytomegalovirus exposure and HLA in healthy donors (dated by TCRdb to about 2017). The library relied on the immunoSEQ multiplex PCR assay. A mixture of 60 forward primers for TCR Vbeta segments and 13 reverse primers for TCR Jbeta segments was used in the multiplex PCR. TCRdb carries this immuneACCESS record with in-frame sequences only. Its versions omit some clonotypes, under half of them owing to an unresolved V gene in the studies checked, with the rest unexplained. Within this sample are roughly 150,000 clones, with about 85% of them counted one time only. The ten top clones hold 1% of the sample. Material: PBMCs. All receptors derive from a boy aged 2-9 years in good health and CMV-seronegative.

V gene TRBV5-6 combines with J gene TRBJ1-2; D is undetermined. Per germline, CDR1 SGHDT and CDR2 YYEEEE. Deletions cut 4 bases from V and 4 bases from J, with 26 bases between. This CDR3 region has 18 residues. The CDR3 bases are TGTGCCAGCAGCCTCTTTTGGTGGCAGAGGCCGCTTGGCTATGGCTACACCTTC. Amino acid sequence: CASSLFWWQRPLGYGYTF. The complete variable domain, with remaining parts taken from reference TRBV5-6 and TRBJ1-2, reads DAGVTQSPTHLIKTRGQQVTLRCSPKSGHDTVSWYQQALGQGPQFIFQYYEEEERQRGNFPDRFSGHQFPNYSSELNVNALLLGDSALYLCASSLFWWQRPLGYGYTFGSGTRLTVV.

Notes on this clone: Sequence at one end of the junction differs from germline and may be a read error. This rearrangement joins TRBV7-9 to TRBJ1-6; D remains unclear. The germline gives CDR1 SEHNR, CDR2 FQNEAQ (reference sequence). The CDR3 sequence is 12 residues long. DNA for the CDR3: TGTTCCAGCAGCTTAGTAAATTCACCCCTCCACTTT. It specifies CSSSLVNSPLHF.

This chain uses TRBV28 with TRBJ1-3; D remains ambiguous. CDR1 is MDHEN, CDR2 SYDVKM, per germline. V was trimmed by 2 bases and J by 0 bases, leaving 11 bases between them. There are 16 residues in the CDR3. CDR3 loop: CASSLGLSGSGNTIYF. Here the CDR3 DNA reads TGTGCCAGCAGTTTAGGACTTTCCGGCTCTGGAAACACCATATATTTT.

This clone was counted a single time. The chain couples TRBV29-1 to TRBJ1-2; the match to TRBD1 covers 9 bases. V was pared by 7 bases and J by 7 bases, with 10 bases of the junction left unmatched. The CDR3 loop spans 13 amino acids. Germline loops: CDR1 SQVTM, CDR2 ANQGSEA. The DNA for the CDR3 is TGCAGCGCTCCGCTACAGGGGGCGACTGGCTACACCTTC. It codes for CSAPLQGATGYTF.

This chain connects TRBV7-2 to TRBJ1-5, with 7 bases that match TRBD1. The CDR3 length is 18 residues. In germline, CDR1 is SGHTA, CDR2 FQGNSA. V lost 5 bases to trimming and J lost 2 bases; unmatched junction nucleotides: 15. CDR3 loop: CASSPVPGQPIRNQPQHF. In nucleotides, the CDR3 is TGTGCCAGCAGCCCCGTACCGGGACAGCCGATACGCAATCAGCCCCAGCATTTT.

The rearrangement links TRBV28 to TRBJ1-2; 8 nucleotides match TRBD1. V was clipped by 5 bases and J by 7 bases; unmatched bases: 12. The germline gives CDR1 MDHEN, CDR2 SYDVKM. The CDR3 has 15 amino acids. The CDR3 spells CASSPTGQGLGGYTF. DNA of the CDR3: TGTGCCAGCAGTCCTACTGGACAGGGCCTGGGTGGCTACACCTTC.

The chain is built from TRBV19 and TRBJ2-1, with D hard to call. There are 18 residues in the CDR3. Germline lookup yields CDR1 LNHDA and CDR2 SQIVND (reference sequence). Trimming took 3 bases from V and 14 from J, leaving 32 bases between them. The CDR3 loop is CASSITHSIALNPSTKFF. In DNA, the CDR3 is TGTGCCAGTAGTATCACACATTCGATAGCTTTAAACCCCTCCACGAAGTTCTTC.

This clone was recorded only once. The rearrangement links TRBV12-5 to TRBJ2-1; D is undetermined. Germline lookup yields CDR1 LGHNT and CDR2 FRNRAP. The V end was cut by 1 base, the J end by 9 bases, with 7 bases between. The CDR3 spans 12 residues. Written as DNA, the CDR3 is TGTGCTAGTGGTTTGGCGACGGGTGAGCAGTTCTTC. Its protein is CASGLATGEQFF. Looking up the rest from reference TRBV12-5 and TRBJ2-1 gives the full variable domain: DARVTQTPRHKVTEMGQEVTMRCQPILGHNTVFWYRQTMMQGLELLAYFRNRAPLDDSGMPKDRFSAEMPDATLATLKIQPSEPRDSAVYFCASGLATGEQFFGPGTRLTVL.

The chain couples TRBV27 to TRBJ1-6; no definite D call. CDR1 and CDR2 (germline): MNHEY, SMNVEV (reference sequence). Between the trimmed V and J ends, which lost 3 bases and 0 bases, there was a span of 6 bases. The CDR3 spans 15 residues. CDR3 protein: CASSFGSSYNSPLHF. CDR3 in DNA: TGTGCCAGCAGTTTCGGTAGCTCCTATAATTCACCCCTCCACTTT.

This clone was seen a handful of times. The rearrangement uses TRBV9 and TRBJ2-3, with a weak D call TRBD1 (6 bases). The CDR3 extends over 13 amino acids. Germline CDR1 and CDR2: SGDLS and YYNGEE. With 7 bases removed from V and 2 bases from J, the gap between germline ends came to 11 bases. The CDR3 bases are TGTGCCAGCCACAGACAGGACACAGATACGCAGTATTTT. Encoded protein: CASHRQDTDTQYF. Full variable domain (missing parts from reference TRBV9 and TRBJ2-3): DSGVTQTPKHLITATGQRVTLRCSPRSGDLSVYWYQQSLDQGLQFLIQYYNGEERAKGNILERFSAQQFPDLHSELNLSSLELGDSALYFCASHRQDTDTQYFGPGTRLTVL.

V usage is TRBV28 and J usage is TRBJ1-4; D ambiguous. The germline V and J ends were trimmed by 1 base and 8 bases, with 5 bases remaining between them. This CDR3 region has 12 residues. Germline CDR1 MDHEN, CDR2 SYDVKM. The CDR3 nucleotides read TGTGCCAGCAGTTTATTGAGAGAAAAACTGTTTTTT. Amino acid sequence: CASSLLREKLFF.

This clone is a singleton in its sample. The chain carries TRBV28 and TRBJ1-1; D is perhaps TRBD1 (5 bases). The CDR3 length is 14 residues. Trimming took 5 bases from V and 7 from J, leaving 17 bases between them. Germline CDR1 MDHEN, CDR2 SYDVKM. The CDR3 region has the DNA TGTGCCAGCAGTCCCGGCGGGACGGTTCTTGAAGCTTTCTTT. This sequence encodes CASSPGGTVLEAFF.

The chain combines TRBV6-1 with TRBJ2-5, with TRBD1 as a possible D gene (6 bases). CDR1 is MNHNS, CDR2 SASEGT, per germline. The CDR3 spans 17 residues. V was shortened by 1 base and J by 1 base, with 16 bases between the two germline ends. The CDR3 spells CASSEGGPGYGQETQYF. For the CDR3, the DNA is TGTGCCAGCAGTGAAGGGGGGCCGGGCTACGGCCAAGAGACCCAGTACTTC.

The chain employs TRBV5-1 and TRBJ2-1, with 15 bases identical to TRBD2. Germline trimming cut 4 bases from V and 8 bases from J; bases unmatched to any gene: 4. The CDR3 consists of 15 residues. In germline, CDR1 is SGHRS, CDR2 YFSETQ. DNA for the CDR3: TGCGCCAGCAGCCCGGGACTAGCGGGAGGCGATGAGCAGTTCTTC. This encodes CASSPGLAGGDEQFF.

The chain employs TRBV4-1 and TRBJ2-1; TRBD1 matches at 10 bases. The CDR3 has 15 amino acids. Germline V gene data show CDR1 as MGHRA and CDR2 as YSYEKL. After removal of 4 bases from V and 6 bases from J, the junction contained 6 bases not matched to a gene. This CDR3 is CASSPRDRGANEQFF. The CDR3 DNA follows: TGCGCCAGCAGCCCCCGGGACAGGGGTGCCAATGAGCAGTTCTTC.

V and J are TRBV15 and TRBJ1-4, with D possibly matching TRBD1 (5 bases). Trimming cost V 1 base and J 8 bases, with 11 bases left between them. Germline V CDR1 and CDR2: LNHNV, YYDKDF (reference sequence). CDR3 length: 14 residues. The DNA of the CDR3 is TGTGCCACCAGCAGAGGGGGGGGAGGCGAAAAACTGTTTTTT. Encoded protein: CATSRGGGGEKLFF. The entire variable domain, with the rest obtained from reference TRBV15 and TRBJ1-4, is as follows: DAMVIQNPRYQVTQFGKPVTLSCSQTLNHNVMYWYQQKSSQAPKLLFHYYDKDFNNEADTPDNFQSRRPNTSFCFLDIRSPGLGDTAMYLCATSRGGGGEKLFFGSGTQLSVL.

The V call is TRBV5-1, the J call TRBJ2-3; 12 positions match TRBD1. The ends lost 2 bases at V and 4 bases at J; junction bases unmatched: 11. There are 18 residues in the CDR3. CDR1 and CDR2 (germline): SGHRS, YFSETQ. CDR3 bases: TGCGCCAGCAGCTTTTACCCGAGGGACAGGGGGCTGGCAGATACGCAGTATTTT. Translated: CASSFYPRDRGLADTQYF.

This clone has a handful of counts. V gene TRBV13 combines with J gene TRBJ2-3; 11 nucleotides match TRBD1. Germline V gene sequence: CDR1 PRHDT, CDR2 FYEKMQ (reference sequence). V shed 5 bases and J 6 bases; nucleotides not matched to a gene: 7. The CDR3 length is 15 residues. CDR3 sequence: CASSPRTGGVDTQYF. The CDR3 region has the DNA TGTGCCAGCAGCCCGAGGACAGGGGGCGTGGATACGCAGTATTTT.

V and J are TRBV4-1 and TRBJ2-5; tentative D call: TRBD2 (6 bases). Trimming cost V 6 bases and J 3 bases, with 14 bases left between them. The CDR3 runs 14 residues. From germline, CDR1 is MGHRA and CDR2 YSYEKL. As DNA, the CDR3 is TGCGCCAGCAGGCCAAGTGGAGGGGAAGAGACCCAGTACTTC. Its protein is CASRPSGGEETQYF.

The J gene is TRBJ2-3, the V gene TRBV4-1, with D possibly matching TRBD2 (6 bases). CDR3 length: 14 amino acids. V lost 0 bases and J 6 bases, leaving 10 bases between the germline ends. Germline CDR1 is MGHRA and CDR2 is YSYEKL. The CDR3 protein is CASSQDGGSDTQYF. The CDR3 region has the DNA TGCGCCAGCAGCCAAGATGGAGGGTCGGATACGCAGTATTTT.

The chain links TRBV11-1 to TRBJ2-7; TRBD1 matches 8 bases. The ends lost 4 bases at V and 3 bases at J; junction bases unmatched: 5. In germline, CDR1 is SGHAT, CDR2 FQDESV (reference sequence). This CDR3 has 14 amino acids. CDR3 sequence (DNA): TGTGCCAGCAGCTATGGACAGGGCGGCTACGAGCAGTACGTC. Amino acid sequence: CASSYGQGGYEQYV.

This clone has just one count. The rearrangement joins TRBV4-1 to TRBJ2-2; D is undetermined. Looked up from germline, CDR1 is MGHRA and CDR2 is YSYEKL. This CDR3 is 14 amino acids long. V dropped 1 base and J dropped 0 bases, with 3 bases sitting between them. The CDR3 DNA follows: TGCGCCAGCAGCCAAGGCGCGAACACCGGGGAGCTGTTTTTT. Translating gives CASSQGANTGELFF.

The genes are TRBV29-1 and TRBJ1-2, with D perhaps matching TRBD1 (6 bases). The CDR3 sequence is 13 residues long. Germline-derived CDR1 and CDR2 are SQVTM and ANQGSEA. Trimming pared 2 bases from V and 5 bases from J, leaving 12 bases between. The CDR3 loop reads CSVESGQSYGYTF. The CDR3 bases are TGCAGCGTTGAATCTGGACAGTCTTATGGCTACACCTTC.

The chain couples TRBV5-6 to TRBJ1-2; D not certain. Trimming pared 2 bases from V and 3 bases from J, leaving 8 bases between. In germline, CDR1 is SGHDT, CDR2 YYEEEE. CDR3 length: 13 residues. The CDR3 protein is CASSFRGYYGYTF. DNA of the CDR3: TGTGCCAGCAGCTTTCGGGGATACTATGGCTACACCTTC.